A selection of T cell receptor beta chains follows, all from one sample in a study of T cells in Graves' hyperthyroidism and ophthalmopathy. TCRdb itself ran the multiplex PCR reads through MiXCR, one entry per CDR3 protein. Among approximately 560,000 distinct CDR3 sequences listed, 15% to 17% were seen once. Sequencing was performed on blood. These receptor sequences come from a woman in her twenties or thirties with Graves' hyperthyroidism. CDR3s include the opening cysteine and the closing phenylalanine or tryptophan. The D gene is left open where the match is weak. Rows give clone size only sometimes, using once, few, many, or a class for an expanded clone.

size	length	J	V	D	DNA	CDR3
-	13	TRBJ1-1	TRBV7-9	-	TGTGCCAGCGGGTGGGCGGGCACCACTGAAGCTTTCTTT	CASGWAGTTEAFF
few	15	TRBJ2-3	TRBV20-1	TRBD1	TGCAGTGCCTTCGACAGGGGGCGAAATTCAGATACGCAGTATTTT	CSAFDRGRNSDTQYF
many	16	TRBJ2-7	TRBV12-3/TRBV12-4	-	TGTGCCAGCAGTTTAATCAGAGATAGCGTAGTTGACGAGCAGTACTTC	CASSLIRDSVVDEQYF
many	16	TRBJ2-3	TRBV28	TRBD2	TGTGCCAGCAGTTTCAAAGCGGGAGGCAGCACAGATACGCAGTATTTT	CASSFKAGGSTDTQYF
many	15	TRBJ1-2	TRBV27	TRBD1	TGTGCCAGCAGTCCCTTGGGACAGGATAACTATGGCTACACCTTC	CASSPLGQDNYGYTF
many	16	TRBJ2-7	TRBV6-1	TRBD1	TGTGCCAGCAGTTACAGGGGCGCAGGGGCCTCGGGGGAGCAGTACTTC	CASSYRGAGASGEQYF
few	15	TRBJ1-6	TRBV9	-	TGTGCCAGCACCCCAGGGGACACGAGGAATTCACCCCTCCACTTT	CASTPGDTRNSPLHF
-	14	TRBJ2-6	TRBV30	-	TGTGCCTGGAGCTACGTTACTGGGGCCAACGTCCTGACTTTC	CAWSYVTGANVLTF
many	13	TRBJ1-1	TRBV30	-	TGTGCCTGGATGGGGGGTCTGAACACTGAAGCTTTCTTT	CAWMGGLNTEAFF
many	15	TRBJ2-7	TRBV7-2	TRBD2	TGTGCCAGCAGCCAGACTAGCGGGGGTACCTACGAGCAGTACTTC	CASSQTSGGTYEQYF
-	15	TRBJ1-4	TRBV20-1	TRBD1	TGCAGTGCTAGAGAGCCACAGGGGGCGGCTGAAAAACTGTTTTTT	CSAREPQGAAEKLFF
many	13	TRBJ2-7	TRBV5-1	TRBD1	TGCGCCAGCAGCTTGGGGACAGGGGACGAGCAGTACTTC	CASSLGTGDEQYF
many	13	TRBJ1-2	TRBV27	-	TGTGCCAGCAGCCCATACAATACGTATGGCTACACCTTC	CASSPYNTYGYTF
few	22	TRBJ2-3	TRBV3-1	-	TGTGCCAGCAGCCAAGATATGTGGGCAGCCGACTCCAAAAATCCTAGCACAGATACGCAGTATTTT	CASSQDMWAADSKNPSTDTQYF
few	14	TRBJ2-2	TRBV19	-	TGTGCCAGTAGTACCGAAGGCGCAACCGGGGAGCTGTTTTTT	CASSTEGATGELFF
-	17	TRBJ2-7	TRBV7-2	TRBD2	TGTGCCAGCAGCTTAGGCTCACCGGGACTAGCGGGAGAAGAGCAGTACTTC	CASSLGSPGLAGEEQYF
many	14	TRBJ2-7	TRBV7-6	-	TGTGCCAGCAGCTACACGGAGAGCTCCTACGAGCAGTACTTC	CASSYTESSYEQYF
few	18	TRBJ1-1	TRBV20-1	TRBD1	TGCAGTGCTAGAGGGGCCGGGACAGGGGGCGAAGGGAACACTGAAGCTTTCTTT	CSARGAGTGGEGNTEAFF
-	15	TRBJ2-3	TRBV20-1	TRBD1	TGCAGTGCTAGGAGGGACAGGGGGCGAAGAGATACGCAGTATTTT	CSARRDRGRRDTQYF
-	14	TRBJ1-6	TRBV24-1	-	TGTGCCACCACCCTCGGGATTCGCAATTCACCCCTCCACTTT	CATTLGIRNSPLHF
-	17	TRBJ1-1	TRBV18	TRBD1	TGTGCCAGCTCACCACTCCCGGGACAGGGGGCGGACACTGAAGCTTTCTTT	CASSPLPGQGADTEAFF